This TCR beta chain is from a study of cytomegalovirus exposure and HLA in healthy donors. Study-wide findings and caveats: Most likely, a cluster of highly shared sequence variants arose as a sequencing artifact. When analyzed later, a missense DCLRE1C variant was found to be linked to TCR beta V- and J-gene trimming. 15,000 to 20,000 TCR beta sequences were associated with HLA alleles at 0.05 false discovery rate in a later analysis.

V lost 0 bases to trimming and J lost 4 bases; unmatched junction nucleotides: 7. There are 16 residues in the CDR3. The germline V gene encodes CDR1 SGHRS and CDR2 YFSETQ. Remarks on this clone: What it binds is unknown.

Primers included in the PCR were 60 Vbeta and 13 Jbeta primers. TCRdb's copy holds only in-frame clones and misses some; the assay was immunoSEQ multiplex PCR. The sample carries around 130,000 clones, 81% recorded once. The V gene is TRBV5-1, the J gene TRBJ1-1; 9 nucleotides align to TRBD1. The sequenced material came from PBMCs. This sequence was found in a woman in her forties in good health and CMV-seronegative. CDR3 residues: CASSLVTGGTGTEAFF. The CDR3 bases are TGCGCCAGCAGCTTGGTTACAGGGGGCACAGGCACTGAAGCTTTCTTT. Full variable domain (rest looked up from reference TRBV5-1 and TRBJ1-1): KAGVTQTPRYLIKTRGQQVTLSCSPISGHRSVSWYQQTPGQGLQFLFEYFSETQRNKGNFPGRFSGRQFSNSRSEMNVSTLELGDSALYLCASSLVTGGTGTEAFFGQGTRLTVV.